Given below is one T cell receptor (beta chain) in context. The antigen is unknown. TCRdb redid the calling of the 5' RACE reads with MiXCR, one entry per CDR3 protein. The repertoire holds about 270,000 distinct CDR3 sequences, about 20% seen once, with approximately 22% in the top ten. V dropped 1 base and J dropped 6 bases, with 15 bases sitting between them. CDR3 length: 16 amino acids. The V gene's germline CDR1 is MGHRA and CDR2 YSYEKL. The record originates from a study of T-cell memory formation after mild COVID-19. General study points: Whether second-wave clones peaking at day 37 were SARS-CoV-2 specific went unconfirmed. CD4+ bias marked clones expanding day 15 to 37, unlike balanced contracting clones. The appearance of some responding clones in pre-infection memory suggested that cross-reactive memory joined. The study found contracting CD4+ clones mainly in CM and EM and contracting CD8+ clones in EMRA.

The chain uses TRBV4-1 and TRBJ1-4; D perhaps matches TRBD1 (5 bases). The TCR originated in a man between 18 and 35 years old who had mild COVID-19 (a few samples of this study predate the infection). Cell type and time point are not known. Sequencing was carried out using PBMCs or a T cell subset sorted from them (not recorded which). The CDR3 coding sequence is TGCGCCAGCAGCCAAGGACTCCAGGGATGGGATGAAAAACTGTTTTTT. This sequence encodes CASSQGLQGWDEKLFF.